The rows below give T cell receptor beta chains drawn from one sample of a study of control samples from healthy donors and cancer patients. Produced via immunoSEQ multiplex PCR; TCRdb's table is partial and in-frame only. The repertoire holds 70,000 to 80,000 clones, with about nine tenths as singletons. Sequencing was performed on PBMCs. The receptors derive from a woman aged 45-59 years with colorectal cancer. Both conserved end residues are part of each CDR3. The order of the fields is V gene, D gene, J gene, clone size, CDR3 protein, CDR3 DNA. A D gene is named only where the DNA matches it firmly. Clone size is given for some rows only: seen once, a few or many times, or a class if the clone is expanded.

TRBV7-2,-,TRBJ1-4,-,CASSFWLGDEKLFF,TGTGCCAGCAGCTTTTGGCTTGGCGATGAAAAACTGTTTTTT
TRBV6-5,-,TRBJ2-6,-,CASETSGANVLTF,TGTGCCAGTGAAACCTCTGGGGCCAACGTCCTGACTTTC
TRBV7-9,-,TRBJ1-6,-,CASSLDSGINSPLHF,TGTGCCAGCAGCTTAGATAGCGGGATTAATTCACCCCTCCACTTT
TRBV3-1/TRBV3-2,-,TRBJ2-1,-,CASSQSVGSYNEQFF,TGTGCCAGCAGCCAATCGGTGGGGTCCTACAATGAGCAGTTCTTC
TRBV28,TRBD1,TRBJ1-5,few,CASSRVQGARNQPQHF,TGTGCCAGCAGTCGTGTACAGGGGGCACGCAATCAGCCCCAGCATTTT
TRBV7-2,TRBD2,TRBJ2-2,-,CASSLYGGDTGELFF,TGTGCCAGCAGCTTGTACGGGGGGGACACCGGGGAGCTGTTTTTT
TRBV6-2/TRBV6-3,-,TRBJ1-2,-,CASSQPGPQRGYTF,TGTGCCAGCAGCCAACCGGGCCCCCAGCGGGGCTACACCTTC
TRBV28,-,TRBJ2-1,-,CASSLSRGQFF,TGTGCCAGCAGTTTAAGCCGTGGGCAGTTCTTC
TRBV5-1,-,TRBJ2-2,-,CASSLGSVLAGELFF,TGCGCCAGCAGCCTCGGGTCCGTTTTGGCCGGGGAGCTGTTTTTT
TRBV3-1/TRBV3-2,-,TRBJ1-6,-,CASSQERDSPLHF,TGTGCCAGCAGCCAAGAGAGGGATTCACCCCTCCACTTT
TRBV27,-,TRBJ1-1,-,CASSLQGRGTEAFF,TGTGCCAGCAGTTTACAGGGGAGGGGGACTGAAGCTTTCTTT
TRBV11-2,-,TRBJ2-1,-,CASSSRSPYNEQFF,TGTGCCAGCAGCTCAAGGTCCCCCTACAATGAGCAGTTCTTC
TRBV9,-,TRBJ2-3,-,CASSALGVNTQYF,TGTGCCAGCAGCGCCCTAGGGGTAAATACGCAGTATTTT
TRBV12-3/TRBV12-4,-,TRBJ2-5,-,CASSFGGETQYF,TGTGCCAGCAGTTTTGGGGGGGAGACCCAGTACTTC
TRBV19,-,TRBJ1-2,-,CASTPGWGYGYTF,TGTGCCAGTACCCCAGGATGGGGCTATGGCTACACCTTC
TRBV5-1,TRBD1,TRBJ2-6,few,CASSSRGQGALGANVLTF,TGCGCCAGCAGCTCCCGAGGACAGGGGGCGCTCGGGGCCAACGTCCTGACTTTC
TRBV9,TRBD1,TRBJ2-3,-,CASSKGQGVDTQYF,TGTGCCAGCAGCAAGGGACAGGGGGTTGATACGCAGTATTTT
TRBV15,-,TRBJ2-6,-,CATSTYSGANVLTF,TGTGCCACCAGCACATACTCTGGGGCCAACGTCCTGACTTTC
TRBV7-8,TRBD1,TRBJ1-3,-,CASSFRQGQGSTIYF,TGTGCCAGCAGCTTTCGACAGGGACAGGGTTCCACCATATATTTT
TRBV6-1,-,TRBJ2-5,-,CASSEDPLVGSETQYF,TGTGCCAGCAGTGAAGACCCGCTAGTAGGGTCCGAGACCCAGTACTTC
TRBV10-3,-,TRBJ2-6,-,CAISESFQGSGANVLTF,TGTGCCATCAGTGAGTCTTTCCAGGGCTCTGGGGCCAACGTCCTGACTTTC
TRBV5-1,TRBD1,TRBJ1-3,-,CASSPGTVGNTIYF,TGCGCCAGCAGCCCTGGGACAGTCGGAAACACCATATATTTT
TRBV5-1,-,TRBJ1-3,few,CASSLGVSVQTFSGNTIYF,TGCGCCAGCAGCTTGGGAGTCTCAGTCCAGACCTTCTCTGGAAACACCATATATTTT
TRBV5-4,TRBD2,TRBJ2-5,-,CASSLSGGTPGTQYF,TGTGCCAGCAGCTTGTCGGGGGGGACACCAGGGACCCAGTACTTC
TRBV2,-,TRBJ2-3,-,CASSPYTDTQYF,TGTGCCAGCAGTCCCTACACAGATACGCAGTATTTT
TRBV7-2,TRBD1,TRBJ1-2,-,CASSYSGGKGYTF,TGTGCCAGCAGCTACTCAGGGGGAAAAGGCTACACCTTC
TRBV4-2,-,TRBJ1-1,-,CASSQDLFAGSEAFF,TGTGCCAGCAGCCAAGATCTATTCGCAGGATCTGAAGCTTTCTTT
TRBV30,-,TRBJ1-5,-,CAWSAGLGQPQHF,TGTGCCTGGAGTGCGGGGTTGGGACAGCCCCAGCATTTT
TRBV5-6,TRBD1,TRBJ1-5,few,CASRPSTGGDQPQHF,TGTGCCAGCAGACCGAGTACAGGGGGTGATCAGCCCCAGCATTTT
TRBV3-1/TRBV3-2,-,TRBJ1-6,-,CASSQGGGNNSPLHF,TGTGCCAGCAGCCAGGGAGGGGGAAATAATTCACCCCTCCACTTT
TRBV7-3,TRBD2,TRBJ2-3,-,CASSLTSGRTDTQYF,TGTGCCAGCAGCTTGACTAGCGGGCGGACAGATACGCAGTATTTT
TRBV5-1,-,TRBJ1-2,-,CASSPTGLLDYGYTF,TGCGCCAGCAGTCCGACAGGCCTCTTGGACTATGGCTACACCTTC
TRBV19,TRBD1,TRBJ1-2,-,CASSIGARTGEGDGYTF,TGTGCCAGTAGTATCGGGGCCCGAACAGGGGAGGGCGATGGCTACACCTTC
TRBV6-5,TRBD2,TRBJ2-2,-,CASSLAGDLTGELFF,TGTGCCAGCTCTTTAGCGGGGGACCTCACTGGGGAGCTGTTTTTT
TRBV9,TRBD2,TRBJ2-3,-,CASSVGGTSPDTQYF,TGTGCCAGCAGCGTAGGAGGGACTAGTCCAGATACGCAGTATTTT
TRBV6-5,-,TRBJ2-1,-,CASSYSQGGYNEQFF,TGTGCCAGCAGTTACTCTCAGGGAGGCTACAATGAGCAGTTCTTC
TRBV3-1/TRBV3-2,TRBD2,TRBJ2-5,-,CASSPRGGDQETQYF,TGTGCCAGCAGCCCGCGTGGGGGGGACCAAGAGACCCAGTACTTC
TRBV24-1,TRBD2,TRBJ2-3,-,CATSGGGRKNTDTQYF,TGTGCCACCAGTGGGGGGGGGAGAAAAAACACAGATACGCAGTATTTT
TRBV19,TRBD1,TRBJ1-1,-,CASSPRTGGTEAFF,TGTGCCAGTAGTCCGCGGACAGGTGGCACTGAAGCTTTCTTT
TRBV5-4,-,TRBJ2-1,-,CASSLDRVDHEQFF,TGTGCCAGCAGCTTGGACAGGGTTGATCATGAGCAGTTCTTC
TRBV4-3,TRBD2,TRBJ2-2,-,CASSQDGGGAGELFF,TGCGCCAGCAGCCAAGACGGGGGGGGAGCCGGGGAGCTGTTTTTT
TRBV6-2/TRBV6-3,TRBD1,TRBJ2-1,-,CASSVTGNLFNEQFF,TGTGCCAGCAGTGTGACAGGGAATTTATTTAATGAGCAGTTCTTC
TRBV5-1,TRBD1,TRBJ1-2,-,CASSLGQGDYGYTF,TGCGCCAGCAGCCTAGGACAGGGGGATTATGGCTACACCTTC
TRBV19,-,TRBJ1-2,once,CASSREAQNYGYTF,TGTGCCAGTAGTCGCGAGGCCCAGAACTATGGCTACACCTTC
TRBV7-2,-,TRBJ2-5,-,CASSLVAGRYQETQYF,TGTGCCAGCAGCTTAGTGGCGGGGAGGTACCAAGAGACCCAGTACTTC
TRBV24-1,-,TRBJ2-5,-,CATSDATATYQETQYF,TGTGCCACCAGTGACGCAACGGCGACCTACCAAGAGACCCAGTACTTC
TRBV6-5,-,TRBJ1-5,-,CASRPGTLNQPQHF,TGTGCCAGCAGGCCCGGGACACTTAATCAGCCCCAGCATTTT
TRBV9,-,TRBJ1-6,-,CASSAPGRSPLHF,TGTGCCAGCAGCGCTCCGGGACGTTCACCCCTCCACTTT
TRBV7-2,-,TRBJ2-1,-,CASSFYGSNEQFF,TGTGCCAGCAGCTTCTACGGGTCGAATGAGCAGTTCTTC
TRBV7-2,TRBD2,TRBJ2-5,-,CASSLDLILRGGRETQYF,TGTGCCAGCAGCTTAGACCTGATCCTACGGGGGGGCCGAGAGACCCAGTACTTC
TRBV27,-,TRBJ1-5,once,CASSGLGVVNQPQHF,TGTGCCAGCAGTGGGTTAGGGGTCGTCAATCAGCCCCAGCATTTT
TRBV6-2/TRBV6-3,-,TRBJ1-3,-,CASSYSRRGLEGNTIYF,TGTGCCAGCAGTTACTCGAGGCGGGGACTGGAAGGAAACACCATATATTTT
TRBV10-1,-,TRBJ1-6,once,CASSASINSPLHF,TGCGCCAGCTCGGCAAGTATCAATTCACCCCTCCACTTT
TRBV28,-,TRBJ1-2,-,CASSYDSYGYTF,TGTGCCAGCAGTTATGACAGCTATGGCTACACCTTC
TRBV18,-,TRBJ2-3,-,CASSPGADTQYF,TGTGCCAGCTCACCTGGAGCAGATACGCAGTATTTT
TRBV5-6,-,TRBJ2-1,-,CASSLVGYNEQFF,TGTGCCAGCAGCTTGGTAGGGTACAATGAGCAGTTCTTC
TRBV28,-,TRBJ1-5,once,CASSSIQEFNQPQHF,TGTGCCAGCAGTTCCATACAGGAGTTCAATCAGCCCCAGCATTTT